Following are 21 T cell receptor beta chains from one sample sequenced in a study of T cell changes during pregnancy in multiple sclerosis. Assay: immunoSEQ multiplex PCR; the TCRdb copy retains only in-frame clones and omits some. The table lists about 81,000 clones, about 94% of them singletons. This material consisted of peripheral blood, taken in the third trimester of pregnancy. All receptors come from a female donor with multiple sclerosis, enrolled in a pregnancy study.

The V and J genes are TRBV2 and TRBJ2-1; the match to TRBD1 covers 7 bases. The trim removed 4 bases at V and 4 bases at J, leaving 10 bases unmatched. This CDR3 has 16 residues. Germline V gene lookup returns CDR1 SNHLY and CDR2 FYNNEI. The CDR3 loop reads CASSVGRQGVYNEQFF. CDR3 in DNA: TGTGCCAGCAGTGTAGGTAGGCAGGGGGTATACAATGAGCAGTTCTTC.

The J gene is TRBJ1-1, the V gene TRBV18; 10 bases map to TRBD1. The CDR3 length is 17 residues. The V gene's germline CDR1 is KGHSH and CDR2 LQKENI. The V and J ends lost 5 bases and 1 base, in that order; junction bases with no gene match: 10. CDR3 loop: CASSMDRGSWSNTEAFF. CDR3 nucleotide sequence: TGTGCCAGCTCAATGGACAGGGGGTCGTGGTCGAACACTGAAGCTTTCTTT.

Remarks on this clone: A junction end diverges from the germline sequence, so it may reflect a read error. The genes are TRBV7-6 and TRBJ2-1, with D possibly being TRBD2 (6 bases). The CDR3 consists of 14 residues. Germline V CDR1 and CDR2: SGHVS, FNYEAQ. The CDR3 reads CASSLGAGLIGEVF. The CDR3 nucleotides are TGTGCCAGCAGCTTAGGGGCGGGGTTAATAGGAGAGGTCTTC.

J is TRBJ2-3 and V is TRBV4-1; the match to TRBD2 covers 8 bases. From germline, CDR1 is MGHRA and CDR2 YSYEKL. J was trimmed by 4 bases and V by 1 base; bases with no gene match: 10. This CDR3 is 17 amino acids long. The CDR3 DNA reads TGCGCCAGCAGCCAAGGACCGGCGACTAGCGTCTCAGATACGCAGTATTTT. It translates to CASSQGPATSVSDTQYF.

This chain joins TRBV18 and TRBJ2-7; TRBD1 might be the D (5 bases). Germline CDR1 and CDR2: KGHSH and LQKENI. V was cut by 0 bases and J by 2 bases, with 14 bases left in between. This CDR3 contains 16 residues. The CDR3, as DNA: TGTGCCAGCTCACCACCGACAGCCGCCGTTCCCTACGAGCAGTACTTC. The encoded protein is CASSPPTAAVPYEQYF. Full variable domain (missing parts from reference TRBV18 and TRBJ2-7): NAGVMQNPRHLVRRRGQEARLRCSPMKGHSHVYWYRQLPEEGLKFMVYLQKENIIDESGMPKERFSAEFPKEGPSILRIQQVVRGDSAAYFCASSPPTAAVPYEQYFGPGTRLTVT.

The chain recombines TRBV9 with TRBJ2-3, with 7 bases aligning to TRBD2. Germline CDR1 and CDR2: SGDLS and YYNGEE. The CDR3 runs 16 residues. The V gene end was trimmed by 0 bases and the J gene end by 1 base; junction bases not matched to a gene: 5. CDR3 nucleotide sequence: TGTGCCAGCAGCGTAGAGCCTAGCGGAGGCACAGATACGCAGTATTTT. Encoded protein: CASSVEPSGGTDTQYF.

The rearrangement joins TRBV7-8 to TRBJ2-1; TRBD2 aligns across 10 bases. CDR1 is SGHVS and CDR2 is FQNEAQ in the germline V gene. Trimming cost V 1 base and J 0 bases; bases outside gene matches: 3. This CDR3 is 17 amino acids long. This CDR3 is CASSLGASGGSYNEQFF. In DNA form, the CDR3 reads TGTGCCAGCAGCTTAGGTGCTAGCGGGGGCTCCTACAATGAGCAGTTCTTC.

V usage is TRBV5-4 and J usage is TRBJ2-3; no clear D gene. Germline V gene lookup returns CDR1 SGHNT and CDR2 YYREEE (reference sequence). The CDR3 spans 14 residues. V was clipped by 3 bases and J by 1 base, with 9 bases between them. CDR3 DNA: TGTGCCAGCAGCTCCTTCACTGGCACAGATACGCAGTATTTT. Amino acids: CASSSFTGTDTQYF.

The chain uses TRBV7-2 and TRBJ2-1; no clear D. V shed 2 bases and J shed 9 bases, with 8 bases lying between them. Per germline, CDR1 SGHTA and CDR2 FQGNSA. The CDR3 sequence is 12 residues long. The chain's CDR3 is CASSLSGGEQFF. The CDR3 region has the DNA TGTGCCAGCAGCTTATCGGGTGGTGAGCAGTTCTTC.

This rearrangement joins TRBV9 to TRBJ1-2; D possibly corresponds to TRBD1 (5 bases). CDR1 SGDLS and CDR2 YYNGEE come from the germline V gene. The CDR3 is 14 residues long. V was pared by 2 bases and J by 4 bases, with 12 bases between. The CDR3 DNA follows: TGTGCCAGCAGCGTTGACAGTTCCCGCTATGGCTACACCTTC. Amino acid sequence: CASSVDSSRYGYTF.

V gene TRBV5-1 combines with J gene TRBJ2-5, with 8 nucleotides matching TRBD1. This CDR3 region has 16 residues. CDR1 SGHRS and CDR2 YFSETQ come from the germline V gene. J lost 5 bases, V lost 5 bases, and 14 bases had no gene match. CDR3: CASRYNAGGSRETQYF. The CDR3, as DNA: TGCGCCAGCAGGTACAATGCAGGGGGCAGTAGGGAGACCCAGTACTTC.

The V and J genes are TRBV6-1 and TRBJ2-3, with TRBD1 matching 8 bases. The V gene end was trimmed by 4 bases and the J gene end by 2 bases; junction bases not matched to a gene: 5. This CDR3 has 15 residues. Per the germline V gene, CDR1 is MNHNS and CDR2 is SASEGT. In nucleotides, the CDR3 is TGTGCCAGCAGTGGGGGACAGGACTTCACAGATACGCAGTATTTT. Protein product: CASSGGQDFTDTQYF.

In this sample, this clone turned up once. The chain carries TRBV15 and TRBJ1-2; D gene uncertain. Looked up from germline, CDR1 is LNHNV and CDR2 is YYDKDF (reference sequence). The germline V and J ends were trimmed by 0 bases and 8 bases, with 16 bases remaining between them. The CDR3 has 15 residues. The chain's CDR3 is CATSRDPLARGGYTF. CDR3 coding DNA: TGTGCCACCAGCAGAGATCCTCTGGCACGAGGCGGCTACACCTTC.

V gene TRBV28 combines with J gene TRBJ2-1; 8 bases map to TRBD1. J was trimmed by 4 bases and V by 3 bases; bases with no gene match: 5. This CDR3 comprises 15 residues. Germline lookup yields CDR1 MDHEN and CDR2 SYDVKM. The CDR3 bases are TGTGCCAGCAGTTTTGACAGGGGATGGTACAATGAGCAGTTCTTC. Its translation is CASSFDRGWYNEQFF. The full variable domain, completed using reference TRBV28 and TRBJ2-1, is DVKVTQSSRYLVKRTGEKVFLECVQDMDHENMFWYRQDPGLGLRLIYFSYDVKMKEKGDIPEGYSVSREKKERFSLILESASTNQTSMYLCASSFDRGWYNEQFFGPGTRLTVL.

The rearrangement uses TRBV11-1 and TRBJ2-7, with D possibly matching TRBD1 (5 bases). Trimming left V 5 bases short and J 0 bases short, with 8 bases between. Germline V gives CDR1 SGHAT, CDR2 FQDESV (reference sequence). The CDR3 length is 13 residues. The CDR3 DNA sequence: TGTGCCAGCAGCCCCAGGGTCTCCTACGAGCAGTACTTC. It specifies CASSPRVSYEQYF.

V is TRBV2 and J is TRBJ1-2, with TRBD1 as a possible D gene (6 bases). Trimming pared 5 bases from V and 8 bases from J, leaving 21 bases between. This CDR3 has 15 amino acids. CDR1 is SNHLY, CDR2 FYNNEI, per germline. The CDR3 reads CASSSDSPLAVGYTF. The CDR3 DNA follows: TGTGCCAGCAGTTCGGACAGCCCGTTGGCCGTGGGCTACACCTTC.

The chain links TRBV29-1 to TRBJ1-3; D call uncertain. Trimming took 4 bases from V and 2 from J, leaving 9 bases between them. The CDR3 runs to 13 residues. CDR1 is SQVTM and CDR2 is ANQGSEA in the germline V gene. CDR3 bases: TGCAGCGTTGGGGGAGGAACTGGAAACACCATATATTTT. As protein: CSVGGGTGNTIYF.

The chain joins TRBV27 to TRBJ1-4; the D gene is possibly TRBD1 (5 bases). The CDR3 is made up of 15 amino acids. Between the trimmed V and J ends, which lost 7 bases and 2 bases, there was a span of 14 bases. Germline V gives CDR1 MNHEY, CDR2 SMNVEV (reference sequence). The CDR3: CASTRLTATNEKLFF. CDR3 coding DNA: TGTGCCAGCACGCGCCTGACAGCCACTAATGAAAAACTGTTTTTT.

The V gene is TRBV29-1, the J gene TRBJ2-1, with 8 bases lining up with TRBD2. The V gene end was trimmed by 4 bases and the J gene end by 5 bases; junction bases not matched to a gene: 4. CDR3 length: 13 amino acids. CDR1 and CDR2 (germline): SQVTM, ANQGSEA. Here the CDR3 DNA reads TGCAGCGTTGGGTCGGGGGGGCACAATGAGCAGTTCTTC. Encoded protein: CSVGSGGHNEQFF.

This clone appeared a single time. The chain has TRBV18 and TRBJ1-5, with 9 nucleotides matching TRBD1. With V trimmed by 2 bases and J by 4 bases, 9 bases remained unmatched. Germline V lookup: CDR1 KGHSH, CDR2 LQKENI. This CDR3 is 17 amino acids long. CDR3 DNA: TGTGCCAGCTCACCAACCCGATCCGGGACAGGGAATCAGCCCCAGCATTTT. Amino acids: CASSPTRSGTGNQPQHF.

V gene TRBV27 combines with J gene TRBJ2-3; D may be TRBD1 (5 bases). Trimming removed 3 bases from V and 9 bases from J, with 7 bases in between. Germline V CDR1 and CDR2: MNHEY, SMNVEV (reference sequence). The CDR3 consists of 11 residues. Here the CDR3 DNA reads TGTGCCAGCAGTTTGGGGCGAACGCAGTATTTT. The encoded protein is CASSLGRTQYF.